A single sample gave rise to the 3 T cell receptor beta chains below, sequenced in a study of T cell responses to AZD1222 COVID-19 vaccine. Profiled with immunoSEQ multiplex PCR; TCRdb holds only in-frame clones, not every one. The sample carries tens of thousands of clones, approximately 85% recorded once. The specimen comprised peripheral blood, sampled on day 0 of AZD1222 vaccination. All receptors derive from an adult in good health.

A single count supports this clone. The chain carries TRBV3-1 (or the pseudogene TRBV3-2) and TRBJ2-3; D gene ambiguous. The CDR3 totals 16 residues. Germline CDR1 is LGHDT and CDR2 is YNNKEL (reference sequence). Trimming cost V 3 bases and J 0 bases, with 13 bases left between them. CDR3 nucleotide sequence: TGTGCCAGCAGCCAGGCGTTGGGAACAAGCACAGATACGCAGTATTTT. This codes for CASSQALGTSTDTQYF.

The chain is built from TRBV7-2 and TRBJ2-7; 8 nucleotides agree with TRBD1. Germline V lookup: CDR1 SGHTA, CDR2 FQGNSA. Trimming cost V 2 bases and J 1 base; bases outside gene matches: 4. The CDR3 sequence is 15 residues long. CDR3 DNA: TGTGCCAGCAGCTTAAGAGGACAGGGTTCCTACGAGCAGTACTTC. It translates to CASSLRGQGSYEQYF.

The chain carries TRBV18 and TRBJ1-1; a weak D match, TRBD1 (6 bases). Trimming pared 0 bases from V and 3 bases from J, leaving 14 bases between. Germline V gives CDR1 KGHSH, CDR2 LQKENI. The CDR3 loop spans 16 amino acids. CDR3 DNA: TGTGCCAGCTCACCACCGCTACCAGGGGAAGACACTGAAGCTTTCTTT. Translation: CASSPPLPGEDTEAFF.